A single sample gave rise to the 18 T cell receptor beta chains below, sequenced in a study of radiation and T cells in renal cell carcinoma. TCRdb's copy holds only in-frame clones and misses some; the assay was immunoSEQ multiplex PCR. Seen here are about 140,000 clones, approximately 87% observed once, and the top ten hold under 30%. Time point noted: baseline pretreatment blood. Treatment in this sample: 15 Gy SBRT to primary tumor, nephrectomy 4 weeks later. The sequencing used blood, collected from a patient whose treatment included radiotherapy and nephrectomy. The receptor source for this set is a woman aged 45 to 65 with renal cell carcinoma.

The genes are TRBV30 and TRBJ1-3; D is undetermined. The CDR3 spans 14 residues. Germline CDR1 is GTSNPN and CDR2 is SVGIG (reference sequence). V lost 2 bases and J 0 bases, leaving 8 bases between the germline ends. In DNA, the CDR3 is TGTGCCTGGAGTTGGATTTTCTCTGGAAACACCATATATTTT. It codes for CAWSWIFSGNTIYF.

This chain links TRBV9 with TRBJ1-2; TRBD1 agrees at 10 bases. V lost 3 bases, J lost 4 bases, and 6 bases stayed unmatched. Per the germline V gene, CDR1 is SGDLS and CDR2 is YYNGEE. The CDR3 totals 15 residues. Here the CDR3 reads CASSAVGTGAYGYTF. The CDR3 region has the DNA TGTGCCAGCAGCGCCGTAGGGACAGGGGCCTATGGCTACACCTTC.

This rearrangement joins TRBV30 to TRBJ1-4; D gene uncertain. This CDR3 is built from 15 residues. Trimming stripped 0 bases from V and 0 bases from J, with 8 bases between. CDR1 and CDR2 (germline): GTSNPN, SVGIG (reference sequence). As DNA, the CDR3 is TGTGCCTGGAGTGTACGGTGGACAACTAATGAAAAACTGTTTTTT. Its protein product is CAWSVRWTTNEKLFF.

This clone appeared a single time. The V and J genes are TRBV7-2 and TRBJ2-1; D is possibly TRBD1 or TRBD2 (5 bases each). Germline V gives CDR1 SGHTA, CDR2 FQGNSA. This CDR3 contains 15 residues. V lost 4 bases and J lost 6, with 16 bases in between. DNA of the CDR3: TGTGCCAGCAGCTATGGGACCTCGGCGGTCAATGAGCAGTTCTTC. It codes for CASSYGTSAVNEQFF.

The chain links TRBV10-3 to TRBJ1-2; D is undetermined. The CDR3 covers 13 residues. Germline assignment: CDR1 ENHRY and CDR2 SYGVKD. The V end lost 3 bases, the J end lost 1 base, and 6 bases lay between the germline ends. In DNA form, the CDR3 reads TGTGCCATCAGTGATGGCAGTAACTATGGCTACACCTTC. It specifies CAISDGSNYGYTF.

V gene TRBV29-1 combines with J gene TRBJ1-3; D is unclear. The CDR3 has 11 residues. The V gene lost 7 bases and the J gene lost 4 bases, with 8 bases spanning the gap. Germline V gene data show CDR1 as SQVTM and CDR2 as ANQGSEA. The CDR3 nucleotides read TGCAGCGCCAAAGAAGGAAACACCATATATTTT. Translating it yields CSAKEGNTIYF.

The chain recombines TRBV5-8 with TRBJ2-7, with 9 bases aligning to TRBD1. V dropped 4 bases and J dropped 5; count of bases not matched to a gene: 10. The germline CDR1 and CDR2 sequences are SGHTS and YDEGEE. This CDR3 has 15 amino acids. CDR3 DNA sequence: TGTGCCAGCAGCCCCCGGGACAGGGAAGGCCACGAGCAGTACTTC. It is translated as CASSPRDREGHEQYF.

V and J are TRBV7-6 and TRBJ1-6; a weak D match, TRBD1 (6 bases). Trimming removed 1 base from V and 7 bases from J, with 8 bases in between. Germline-derived CDR1 and CDR2 are SGHVS and FNYEAQ. The CDR3 runs to 14 residues. For the CDR3, the DNA is TGTGCCAGCAGCTTAGAGGGGGGCAATTCACCCCTCCACTTT. Translating gives CASSLEGGNSPLHF.

This chain links TRBV2 with TRBJ1-4; no firm D call. V was clipped by 4 bases and J by 4 bases, with 10 bases between them. This CDR3 spans 14 amino acids. In germline, CDR1 is SNHLY, CDR2 FYNNEI. CDR3 residues: CASSVSRSNEKLFF. In DNA form, the CDR3 reads TGTGCCAGCAGTGTCAGTCGTAGTAATGAAAAACTGTTTTTT. Looking up the rest from reference TRBV2 and TRBJ1-4 gives the full variable domain: EPEVTQTPSHQVTQMGQEVILRCVPISNHLYFYWYRQILGQKVEFLVSFYNNEISEKSEIFDDQFSVERPDGSNFTLKIRSTKLEDSAMYFCASSVSRSNEKLFFGSGTQLSVL.

The chain joins TRBV7-9 to TRBJ1-1, with D tentatively TRBD1 (6 bases). The CDR3 has 17 residues. V was pared by 5 bases and J by 3 bases, with 22 bases between. The V gene's germline CDR1 is SEHNR and CDR2 FQNEAQ (reference sequence). CDR3 sequence (DNA): TGTGCCAGCAGCCCCGGGACAAGAGGGAGTGCGGACACTGAAGCTTTCTTT. Protein product: CASSPGTRGSADTEAFF.

This sequence joins TRBV11-2 and TRBJ2-7; D not resolved. V dropped 1 base and J dropped 2 bases, with 9 bases sitting between them. Per the germline V gene, CDR1 is SGHAT and CDR2 is FQNNGV. This CDR3 comprises 14 residues. CDR3 protein: CASSLARRTYEQYF. CDR3 in DNA: TGTGCCAGCAGCTTAGCGAGGCGTACCTACGAGCAGTACTTC.

The chain has TRBV6-6 and TRBJ2-7, with a weak D call TRBD2 (6 bases). The V and J ends lost 6 bases and 3 bases respectively, with 18 bases between them. This CDR3 has 15 amino acids. Germline loops: CDR1 MNHNY, CDR2 SVGAGI (reference sequence). CDR3 sequence reads: CASRYNRETDYEQYF. In DNA form, the CDR3 reads TGTGCCAGCAGGTACAATCGGGAGACAGACTACGAGCAGTACTTC.

This clone was observed a handful of times. CDR3: CASSPRWEFDEQYF. DNA for the CDR3: TGCGCCAGCAGCCCGAGGTGGGAGTTCGACGAGCAGTACTTC. The chain links TRBV5-1 to TRBJ2-7; weak D call: TRBD2 (5 bases). The CDR3 is 14 amino acids. Germline V CDR1 and CDR2: SGHRS, YFSETQ. V was cut by 4 bases and J by 5 bases, with 16 bases left in between.

The rearrangement joins TRBV5-1 to TRBJ2-6, with D perhaps matching TRBD2 (5 bases). V dropped 0 bases and J dropped 4 bases, with 8 bases sitting between them. Looked up from germline, CDR1 is SGHRS and CDR2 is YFSETQ. The CDR3 contains 15 residues. The CDR3 sequence is CASSLVEAGANVLTF. The CDR3 DNA sequence: TGCGCCAGCAGCTTGGTGGAGGCCGGGGCCAACGTCCTGACTTTC. The full variable domain, rest sourced from reference TRBV5-1 and TRBJ2-6, is KAGVTQTPRYLIKTRGQQVTLSCSPISGHRSVSWYQQTPGQGLQFLFEYFSETQRNKGNFPGRFSGRQFSNSRSEMNVSTLELGDSALYLCASSLVEAGANVLTFGAGSRLTVL.

The V gene is TRBV5-1, the J gene TRBJ2-1; TRBD2 matches at 7 bases. This CDR3 comprises 16 residues. Germline trimming cut 1 base from V and 8 bases from J; bases unmatched to any gene: 12. Germline CDR1 and CDR2: SGHRS and YFSETQ. The CDR3 protein is CASSLSPGLTFDEQFF. The CDR3 DNA is TGCGCCAGCAGCTTGTCACCGGGACTAACTTTCGATGAGCAGTTCTTC. The full variable domain, its missing parts supplied by reference TRBV5-1 and TRBJ2-1, is KAGVTQTPRYLIKTRGQQVTLSCSPISGHRSVSWYQQTPGQGLQFLFEYFSETQRNKGNFPGRFSGRQFSNSRSEMNVSTLELGDSALYLCASSLSPGLTFDEQFFGPGTRLTVL.

This chain joins TRBV4-2 and TRBJ2-1; perhaps TRBD2 as D (6 bases). Germline CDR1 and CDR2: LGHNA and YNFKEQ. The CDR3 covers 15 residues. The germline V and J ends were trimmed by 1 base and 0 bases, with 7 bases remaining between them. In DNA, the CDR3 is TGTGCCAGCAGCCAAGGTAGCGGCTCCTACAATGAGCAGTTCTTC. It codes for CASSQGSGSYNEQFF.

This chain connects TRBV6-5 to TRBJ1-2, with D possibly being TRBD1 (5 bases). This CDR3 comprises 13 residues. Germline assignment: CDR1 MNHEY and CDR2 SVGAGI. V lost 8 bases and J lost 3, with 13 bases in between. CDR3 in amino acids: CASYSGDYYGYTF. The CDR3 nucleotides read TGTGCCAGCTACTCCGGGGACTACTATGGCTACACCTTC.

The rearrangement joins TRBV10-3 to TRBJ2-3, with 10 positions matching TRBD1. The trim removed 3 bases at V and 4 bases at J, leaving 4 bases unmatched. CDR1 and CDR2 from the germline V gene are ENHRY and SYGVKD. The CDR3 spans 15 residues. In DNA, the CDR3 is TGTGCCATCAGTGAACGACAGGGGGCGGCAGATACGCAGTATTTT. As protein: CAISERQGAADTQYF.